In its sample, the clone carrying this TCR beta chain was seen a few times. This specimen comes from a study of blood T cell repertoires in COVID-19. About the research overall: The study drew acute and convalescent COVID-19 samples from the United States, Italy and Spain. T cells, B-cell-depleted T cells, or PBMCs supplied cDNA or gDNA.

Original handling: How many nucleated cells were present was estimated from reference gene primer amplification. TCRdb's copy holds only in-frame clones and misses some; the assay was immunoSEQ multiplex PCR. That table gives V, J and clone size, and the DNA gave D and trimming. This sample has roughly 100,000 clones, with 80% found just once. Trimming took off 2 bases at V and 0 bases at J, with 7 bases between the two ends. The germline V gene encodes CDR1 SEHNR and CDR2 FQNEAQ (reference sequence). The CDR3 is 14 residues long. Sequenced: peripheral blood. This chain joins TRBV7-9 and TRBJ1-2, with no clear D. The clonotype was recovered from a human donor in a cohort sampled during active COVID-19. DNA of the CDR3: TGTGCCAGCAGCTTACCGGGATCTAACTATGGCTACACCTTC. Amino acids: CASSLPGSNYGYTF.